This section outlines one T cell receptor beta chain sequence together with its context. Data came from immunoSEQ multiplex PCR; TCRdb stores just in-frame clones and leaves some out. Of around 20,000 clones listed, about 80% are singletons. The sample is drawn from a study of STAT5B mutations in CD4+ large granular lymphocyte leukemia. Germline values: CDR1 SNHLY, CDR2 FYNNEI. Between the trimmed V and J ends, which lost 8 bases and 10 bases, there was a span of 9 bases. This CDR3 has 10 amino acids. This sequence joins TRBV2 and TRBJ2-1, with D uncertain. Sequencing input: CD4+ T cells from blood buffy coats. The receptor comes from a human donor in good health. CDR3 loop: CASDNGEQFF. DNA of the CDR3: TGTGCCAGCGACAATGGGGAGCAGTTCTTC.